The clone carrying this T cell receptor (beta chain) was seen only a few times. This sample was included in a study of immune evolution from preneoplasia to lung adenocarcinoma. Here immunoSEQ multiplex PCR was the method, and the copy in TCRdb shows in-frame clones only, minus some. The sample contains 7,000 or so clones, almost 80% of which appear only once. Between the mid-2010s and the late 2010s, patients underwent resection in Japan or China. Trimming stripped 5 bases from V and 8 bases from J, with 15 bases between. This CDR3 has 13 residues. The germline V gene has CDR1 MRHNA and CDR2 SNTAGT. The source of this sequence is a person aged 65 to 79 with lung adenocarcinoma. Material for sequencing was FFPE adjacent normal lung tissue. The chain couples TRBV6-4 to TRBJ1-2, with D hard to call. The CDR3 region has the DNA TGTGCCAGCAGTCCCGACGGGATCCGGGGCTACACCTTC. Its protein product is CASSPDGIRGYTF.